Listed below are T cell receptor beta chains from one sample, sequenced in a study of blood T cell repertoires in COVID-19. The assay was immunoSEQ multiplex PCR, and TCRdb's table has in-frame clones only and misses some. The sample has about 350,000 clones, around nine tenths seen once. The sequencing input was peripheral blood. These receptors were collected from an older woman with COVID-19, enrolled during active disease. Each CDR3 is given with its conserved first and last residue. D genes are given only for firm matches. Size is stated for part of the rows, as once, few or many counts, or as a class when the clone is expanded.

V,size,length,D,J,DNA,CDR3
TRBV13,-,18,TRBD1,TRBJ1-4,TGTGCCAGCAGCTTAGCGGGACAGGGGATTCTGGGGGAGGAAAAACTGTTTTTT,CASSLAGQGILGEEKLFF
TRBV6-5,-,13,-,TRBJ1-2,TGTGCCAGCAGTTACTCGCGGGGTGGCGGCTACACCTTC,CASSYSRGGGYTF
TRBV30,-,14,TRBD1,TRBJ2-7,TGTGCCTGGAGAAATCGGGACAGGGGACACGAGCAGTACTTC,CAWRNRDRGHEQYF
TRBV29-1,-,15,-,TRBJ1-3,TGCAGCCCCACCTTGTTGAGGGAGTCTGGAAACACCATATATTTT,CSPTLLRESGNTIYF
TRBV20-1,-,12,-,TRBJ1-1,TGCAGTGCTAGTCCCAGGGACACTGAAGCTTTCTTT,CSASPRDTEAFF
TRBV6-5,-,14,TRBD1,TRBJ1-2,TGTGCCAGCAGGTCGACAGGGGAGACCTATGGCTACACCTTC,CASRSTGETYGYTF
TRBV29-1,-,11,TRBD1,TRBJ2-3,TGCAGCGGACAGGGGGCAGATACGCAGTATTTT,CSGQGADTQYF
TRBV5-1,-,15,-,TRBJ2-1,TGCGCCAGCAGCCTTGGACAGTTTACGAACAATGAGCAGTTCTTC,CASSLGQFTNNEQFF
TRBV11-2,once,14,-,TRBJ1-2,TGTGCCAGCAGCTTAGTTAGGTTTGGAGATGGCTACACCTTC,CASSLVRFGDGYTF
TRBV28,once,15,-,TRBJ2-7,TGTGCCAGCACCCCCCAGCCCACAGGAGCCTACGAGCAGTACTTC,CASTPQPTGAYEQYF
TRBV28,-,14,-,TRBJ1-2,TGTGCCAGCAGTTTAACAGGAGCTAACTATGGCTACACCTTC,CASSLTGANYGYTF
TRBV9,-,14,-,TRBJ2-3,TGTGCCAGCAGCGTGAAACAGGGCACAGATACGCAGTATTTT,CASSVKQGTDTQYF
TRBV5-1,-,14,TRBD2,TRBJ2-2,TGCGCCAGCACCCAAGCGGGGGTCACCGGGGAGCTGTTTTTT,CASTQAGVTGELFF
TRBV6-5,-,15,-,TRBJ1-1,TGTGCCAGCGGACCCCCGGGGGGGGCCCGGATTGAAGCTTTCTTT,CASGPPGGARIEAFF
TRBV5-1,-,16,TRBD2,TRBJ2-1,TGCGCCAGCAGCTTTTTTGGGCGGGGGGGCTACAATGAGCAGTTCTTC,CASSFFGRGGYNEQFF
TRBV12-5,-,13,-,TRBJ2-1,TGTGCTAGTGGTTTGGACAGGGTAGCTGAGCAGTTCTTC,CASGLDRVAEQFF
TRBV14,-,14,TRBD1,TRBJ1-4,TGTGCCAGCAGCCCAGGACAGGGACATGAAAAACTGTTTTTT,CASSPGQGHEKLFF
TRBV7-3,-,17,TRBD2,TRBJ2-3,TGTGCCAGCAGCTTAGGGATAGGGCGGGGGGTCACAGATACGCAGTATTTT,CASSLGIGRGVTDTQYF
TRBV3-1/TRBV3-2,-,13,-,TRBJ1-1,TGTGCCAGCAGTGCGCCCCCGAACACTGAAGCTTTCTTT,CASSAPPNTEAFF
TRBV9,-,15,-,TRBJ1-3,TGTGCCAGCAGATGGGGCGTTTTCTCTGGAAACACCATATATTTT,CASRWGVFSGNTIYF
TRBV11-2,-,13,-,TRBJ1-5,TGTGCCAGCAGCTTAGTCCGAGCGGGGCCCCAGCATTTT,CASSLVRAGPQHF
TRBV7-8,-,14,-,TRBJ1-4,TGTGCCAGCAGCTTCCAGGGGCGGAATGAAAAACTGTTTTTT,CASSFQGRNEKLFF
TRBV3-1/TRBV3-2,-,14,-,TRBJ1-5,TGTGCCAGCAGCCAAGGACAGTTTAATCAGCCCCAGCATTTT,CASSQGQFNQPQHF
TRBV7-8,-,15,-,TRBJ1-1,TGTGCCAGCAGCTTAGGCTCAGGTTTGGGCACTGAAGCTTTCTTT,CASSLGSGLGTEAFF
TRBV4-2,-,19,TRBD2,TRBJ2-3,TGTGCCAGCAGCCAAGCCGGGACTAGCGGGGGGGTTAGCACAGATACGCAGTATTTT,CASSQAGTSGGVSTDTQYF
TRBV4-1,-,19,-,TRBJ2-1,TGCGCCAGCAGCCAAGATAGGGTTGGCGGGGTCCCCCCCTACAATGAGCAGTTCTTC,CASSQDRVGGVPPYNEQFF
TRBV2,-,15,TRBD2,TRBJ2-1,TGTGCCAGCAGCCCCCAGCGGGGGGCTAACAATGAGCAGTTCTTC,CASSPQRGANNEQFF
TRBV28,-,15,-,TRBJ1-2,TGTGCCAGCAGTTCTCAAACAGGCTTACTCTATGGCTACACCTTC,CASSSQTGLLYGYTF
TRBV27,once,15,TRBD2,TRBJ2-5,TGTGCCAGCAGTCAAGGACTAGCGGGGGTTGAGACCCAGTACTTC,CASSQGLAGVETQYF
TRBV28,-,15,-,TRBJ2-3,TGTGCCAGCAGTCCTCTGGGGGGGCCTACAGATACGCAGTATTTT,CASSPLGGPTDTQYF
TRBV19,-,14,-,TRBJ2-1,TGTGCCAGTAAGGACGAGGGCAGGTGGAATGAGCAGTTCTTC,CASKDEGRWNEQFF
TRBV5-6,-,14,-,TRBJ1-4,TGTGCCAGCAGCCAGGGGCAGTTCAATGAAAAACTGTTTTTT,CASSQGQFNEKLFF
TRBV21-1,-,15,-,TRBJ1-2,TGTGCCAGCAGCAAGCGGATTAGGGGGCTCTATGGCTACACCTTC,CASSKRIRGLYGYTF
TRBV7-2,once,16,TRBD1,TRBJ1-6,TGTGCCAGCAGCTACGGGACAGTCTACTATAATTCACCCCTCCACTTT,CASSYGTVYYNSPLHF
TRBV5-6,-,16,TRBD1,TRBJ2-1,TGTGCCAGCAGCTTTATGACAGGGCGCCGGAGCAATGAGCAGTTCTTC,CASSFMTGRRSNEQFF
TRBV7-2,-,17,-,TRBJ1-4,TGTGCCAGCAGCCAAAAGTTCCAGGGTGCCCTTAATGAAAAACTGTTTTTT,CASSQKFQGALNEKLFF
TRBV2,few,15,TRBD1,TRBJ1-5,TGTGCCAGCAGCCGGTCCCTTCCAGGGGGGCAGCCCCAGCATTTT,CASSRSLPGGQPQHF
TRBV7-3,-,13,TRBD2,TRBJ2-3,TGTGCCAGCAGCCGGGACTACACAGATACGCAGTATTTT,CASSRDYTDTQYF
TRBV29-1,-,13,-,TRBJ1-1,TGCAGCGTTGAACGACCGGAGACGGAAAGGGCTTTCTTT,CSVERPETERAFF
TRBV27,-,18,TRBD1,TRBJ1-1,TGTGCCAGCAGTTTAAGACTAGGGACAGGGGGCCGGGGAACTGAAGCTTTCTTT,CASSLRLGTGGRGTEAFF
TRBV12-5,few,17,-,TRBJ1-5,TGTGCTAGTGGTGATCGTTGGGGGGATCCTAACAATCAGCCCCAGCATTTT,CASGDRWGDPNNQPQHF
TRBV7-8,-,16,TRBD2,TRBJ2-2,TGTGCCAGCAGCTCCCGGACTAGCGGGAACACCGGGGAGCTGTTTTTT,CASSSRTSGNTGELFF
TRBV5-6,few,16,TRBD1,TRBJ1-2,TGTGCCAGCACTCTGGAGGGACAGAGCCATCTTAATGGCTACACCTTC,CASTLEGQSHLNGYTF
TRBV18,-,13,-,TRBJ2-7,TGTGCCAGCTCTCAGGAAAGCTCCTACGAGCAGTACTTC,CASSQESSYEQYF
TRBV5-1,-,13,TRBD1,TRBJ1-2,TGCGCCAGCAGCTTGGTCCAGGGGGTAGGCTACACCTTC,CASSLVQGVGYTF
TRBV5-4,-,14,-,TRBJ1-1,TGTGCCAGCAGCTTGAAGGGGCGGTGGACTGAAGCTTTCTTT,CASSLKGRWTEAFF
TRBV5-1,-,14,TRBD1,TRBJ1-5,TGCGCCAGCAGCTTCTCAGGGGGTCAACAGCCCCAGCATTTT,CASSFSGGQQPQHF
TRBV18,-,17,TRBD2,TRBJ2-3,TGTGCCAGCTCACCACCGGGACTAGCGGGGGGAACAGATACGCAGTATTTT,CASSPPGLAGGTDTQYF